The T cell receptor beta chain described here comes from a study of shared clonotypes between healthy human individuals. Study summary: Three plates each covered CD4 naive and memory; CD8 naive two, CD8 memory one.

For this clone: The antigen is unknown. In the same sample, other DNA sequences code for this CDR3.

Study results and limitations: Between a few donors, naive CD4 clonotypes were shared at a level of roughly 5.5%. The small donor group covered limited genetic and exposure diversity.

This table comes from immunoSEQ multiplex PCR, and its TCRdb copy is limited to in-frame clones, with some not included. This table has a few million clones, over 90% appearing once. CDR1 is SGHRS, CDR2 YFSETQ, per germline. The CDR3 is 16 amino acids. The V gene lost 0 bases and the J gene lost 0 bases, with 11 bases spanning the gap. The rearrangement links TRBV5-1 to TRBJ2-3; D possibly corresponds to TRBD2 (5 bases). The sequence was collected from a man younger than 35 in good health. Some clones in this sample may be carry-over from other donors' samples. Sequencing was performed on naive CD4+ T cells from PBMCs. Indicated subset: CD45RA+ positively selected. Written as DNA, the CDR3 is TGCGCCAGCAGCTTGGGAGCGGACCCTAGCACAGATACGCAGTATTTT. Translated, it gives CASSLGADPSTDTQYF.